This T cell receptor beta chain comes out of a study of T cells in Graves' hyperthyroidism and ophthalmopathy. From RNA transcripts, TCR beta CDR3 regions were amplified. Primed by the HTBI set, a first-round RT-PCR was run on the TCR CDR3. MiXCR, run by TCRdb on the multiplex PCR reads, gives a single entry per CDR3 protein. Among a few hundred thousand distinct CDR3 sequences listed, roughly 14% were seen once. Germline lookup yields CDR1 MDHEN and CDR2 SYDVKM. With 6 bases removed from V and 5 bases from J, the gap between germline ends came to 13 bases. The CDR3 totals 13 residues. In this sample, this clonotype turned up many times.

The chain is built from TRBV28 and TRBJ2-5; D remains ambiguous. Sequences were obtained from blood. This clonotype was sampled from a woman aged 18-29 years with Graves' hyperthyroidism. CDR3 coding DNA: TGTGCCAGCAGCCCACCCCTACCTGAGACCCAGTACTTC. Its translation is CASSPPLPETQYF. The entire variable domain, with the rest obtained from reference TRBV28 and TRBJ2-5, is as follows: DVKVTQSSRYLVKRTGEKVFLECVQDMDHENMFWYRQDPGLGLRLIYFSYDVKMKEKGDIPEGYSVSREKKERFSLILESASTNQTSMYLCASSPPLPETQYFGPGTRLLVL.